This TCR beta chain stems from a study of blood T cell repertoires in COVID-19. At the level of the study: Samples came from the United States, Italy and Spain, spanning acute and convalescent COVID-19. PBMCs, B-cell-depleted T cells, or T cells provided the cDNA or gDNA that made up the material.

Germline CDR1 is SGHTA and CDR2 is FQGNSA. The CDR3 is 14 amino acids. V was cut by 5 bases and J by 8 bases, with 18 bases left in between. Study processing details: It was from reference gene primer amplification that nucleated cell counts were estimated. The method was immunoSEQ multiplex PCR; TCRdb's version includes in-frame clones alone and lacks a portion of them. V, J and clone size derive from that table, while D and trimming were established from the DNA sequence. Among about 140,000 clones, around 88% were seen once, and the ten largest hold about 1.5%. Sequencing input: peripheral blood. The chain links TRBV7-2 to TRBJ1-2, with D possibly TRBD1 on 6 matching bases. This TCR was sampled from a woman aged 60-75 years with acute or convalescent COVID-19. CDR3 in amino acids: CASSPLQGIEGYTF. CDR3 in DNA: TGTGCCAGCAGCCCATTACAGGGCATCGAAGGCTACACCTTC. Looking up the rest from reference TRBV7-2 and TRBJ1-2 gives the full variable domain: GAGVSQSPSNKVTEKGKDVELRCDPISGHTALYWYRQSLGQGLEFLIYFQGNSAPDKSGLPSDRFSAERTGGSVSTLTIQRTQQEDSAVYLCASSPLQGIEGYTFGSGTRLTVV.